Below are 22 T cell receptor beta chains sequenced from a single sample in a study of blood T cell repertoires in COVID-19. Sequencing used immunoSEQ multiplex PCR; TCRdb keeps in-frame clones, though not all of them. The data hold roughly 410,000 clones, with around 87% observed a single time. Sequenced sample: peripheral blood. These receptor sequences come from a woman aged 55-70 years with COVID-19, enrolled during active disease.

The V gene is TRBV19, the J gene TRBJ1-2, with TRBD1 as a possible D gene (6 bases). V was clipped by 4 bases and J by 4 bases, with 22 bases between them. Germline CDR1 and CDR2: LNHDA and SQIVND (reference sequence). CDR3 length: 17 amino acids. CDR3 in DNA: TGTGCCAGTAGTAGAAACTCCGGGACAAATAAGGCCTATGGCTACACCTTC. It yields the protein CASSRNSGTNKAYGYTF.

The rearrangement uses TRBV7-2 and TRBJ2-7, with D unclear. Trimming cost V 1 base and J 2 bases, with 15 bases left between them. Germline assignment: CDR1 SGHTA and CDR2 FQGNSA. The CDR3 is 16 amino acids. The CDR3 nucleotides are TGTGCCAGCAGCTTAGGGGCCCCATGGGTCGCCTACGAGCAGTACTTC. Protein product: CASSLGAPWVAYEQYF.

J is TRBJ1-2 and V is TRBV6-5, with TRBD1 identical over 10 bases. CDR3 size: 13 residues. V shed 5 bases and J 8 bases; nucleotides not matched to a gene: 5. Per germline, CDR1 MNHEY and CDR2 SVGAGI. CDR3 bases: TGTGCCAGCAGTCGGACAGGGGGGGGAGGCTACACCTTC. This codes for CASSRTGGGGYTF.

This chain uses TRBV2 with TRBJ2-3; D unresolved. This CDR3 is 14 amino acids long. V was shortened by 2 bases and J by 1 base, with 7 bases between the two germline ends. The germline V gene has CDR1 SNHLY and CDR2 FYNNEI. The CDR3 loop reads CASSELSGTDTQYF. The DNA of the CDR3 is TGTGCCAGCAGTGAACTGAGCGGCACAGATACGCAGTATTTT.

A single count supports this clone. The chain joins TRBV13 to TRBJ2-5, with 7 bases identical to TRBD1. V lost 5 bases to trimming and J lost 2 bases; unmatched junction nucleotides: 8. Germline CDR1 and CDR2: PRHDT and FYEKMQ (reference sequence). This CDR3 has 15 residues. This CDR3 reads CASSPHRQGQETQYF. As DNA, the CDR3 is TGTGCCAGCAGCCCGCACCGACAGGGTCAAGAGACCCAGTACTTC.

The chain uses TRBV7-9 and TRBJ1-6; 7 bases match TRBD1. The CDR3 has 15 amino acids. Trimming at V came to 5 bases and at J to 5 bases, leaving 6 bases not matched to a gene. Germline CDR1 and CDR2: SEHNR and FQNEAQ (reference sequence). Here the CDR3 reads CASSLRQGDNSPLHF. For the CDR3, the DNA is TGTGCCAGCAGCCTCCGACAGGGCGATAATTCACCCCTCCACTTT.

This clone was counted a single time. The gene calls are TRBV2 and TRBJ1-2, with 8 bases matching TRBD1. The CDR3 sequence is 14 residues long. The trim removed 5 bases at V and 8 bases at J, leaving 10 bases unmatched. CDR1 and CDR2 from the germline V gene are SNHLY and FYNNEI. CDR3 sequence (DNA): TGTGCCAGCAGTCCCCAGGGGGCGCCGGGGGGCTACACCTTC. Residues: CASSPQGAPGGYTF.

The V and J genes are TRBV3-1 (or the pseudogene TRBV3-2) and TRBJ1-1; tentative D call: TRBD1 (6 bases). This CDR3 is built from 15 residues. CDR1 and CDR2 from the germline V gene are LGHDT and YNNKEL (reference sequence). V lost 6 bases, J lost 4 bases, and 18 bases lay in between. For the CDR3, the DNA is TGTGCCAGCAGTCCCGGGGGGGCCTCTGGCACTGAAGCTTTCTTT. Its protein is CASSPGGASGTEAFF.

The chain combines TRBV6-1 with TRBJ1-1, with D unclear. Germline CDR1 and CDR2: MNHNS and SASEGT. CDR3 length: 14 amino acids. Trimming removed 1 base at V and 9 bases at J, with 15 bases between. CDR3 DNA: TGTGCCAGCAGTGAAGGAAGTATAGCGGGAAAAGCTTTCTTT. Its protein is CASSEGSIAGKAFF.

This rearrangement joins TRBV7-9 to TRBJ1-1; D perhaps matches TRBD1 (6 bases). CDR1 and CDR2 (germline): SEHNR, FQNEAQ (reference sequence). The V end was cut by 8 bases, the J end by 7 bases, with 20 bases between. The CDR3 consists of 14 residues. The CDR3 nucleotides read TGTGCCAGCCACTTAGCCCAGGGGATGGGTGAAGCTTTCTTT. Its translation: CASHLAQGMGEAFF.

V gene TRBV19 combines with J gene TRBJ1-2, with D maybe TRBD1 (5 bases). This CDR3 comprises 14 residues. Trimming pared 7 bases from V and 8 bases from J, leaving 20 bases between. Germline CDR1 reads LNHDA; CDR2 reads SQIVND (reference sequence). This CDR3 is CASTPLEGARGYTF. CDR3 nucleotide sequence: TGTGCCAGTACCCCCTTGGAAGGGGCAAGGGGCTACACCTTC.

The chain has TRBV19 and TRBJ2-2; D unresolved. This CDR3 has 14 residues. From germline, CDR1 is LNHDA and CDR2 SQIVND (reference sequence). The germline V and J ends were trimmed by 5 bases and 3 bases, with 10 bases remaining between them. The CDR3 DNA reads TGTGCCAGTAGTCTCGATCGGGACACCGGGGAGCTGTTTTTT. This encodes CASSLDRDTGELFF.

The chain combines TRBV9 with TRBJ1-3, with 8 bases aligning to TRBD1. Trimming at V came to 3 bases and at J to 2 bases, leaving 7 bases not matched to a gene. This CDR3 contains 16 residues. Germline values: CDR1 SGDLS, CDR2 YYNGEE. The DNA of the CDR3 is TGTGCCAGCAGCGATCTGGGCAGGGGGCCTGGAAACACCATATATTTT. Translation: CASSDLGRGPGNTIYF.

This CDR3 reads CAWRANTEAFF. CDR3 sequence (DNA): TGTGCCTGGAGGGCGAACACTGAAGCTTTCTTT. The genes are TRBV30 and TRBJ1-1; no firm D call. The CDR3 runs 11 residues. The V gene lost 3 bases and the J gene lost 1 base, with 3 bases spanning the gap. Germline V gene sequence: CDR1 GTSNPN, CDR2 SVGIG (reference sequence).

The chain links TRBV29-1 to TRBJ1-2; D remains unclear. The V and J ends lost 8 bases and 4 bases respectively, with 17 bases between them. The CDR3 runs to 13 residues. Germline V gene sequence: CDR1 SQVTM, CDR2 ANQGSEA. The CDR3 DNA sequence: TGCAGCCCTGATCGGGAGAGGCCCTATGGCTACACCTTC. It translates to CSPDRERPYGYTF.

The J gene is TRBJ2-3, the V gene TRBV9, with 7 bases identical to TRBD1. Germline CDR1 SGDLS, CDR2 YYNGEE. The CDR3 length is 15 residues. V dropped 3 bases and J dropped 6; count of bases not matched to a gene: 10. The CDR3 sequence is CASSAWDSSGDTQYF. The CDR3 bases are TGTGCCAGCAGCGCCTGGGACAGCTCTGGGGATACGCAGTATTTT.

This chain links TRBV14 with TRBJ2-7, with 9 bases identical to TRBD1. The CDR3 is made up of 17 amino acids. J gave up 0 bases and V 2 bases, and 8 bases lay outside the gene matches. Germline V lookup: CDR1 SGHDN, CDR2 FVKESK. The CDR3 is CASSQTYTGGGSYEQYF. For the CDR3, the DNA is TGTGCCAGCAGCCAAACCTACACAGGGGGCGGCTCCTACGAGCAGTACTTC.

This chain joins TRBV19 and TRBJ2-5; D may be TRBD2 (7 bases). The CDR3 sequence is 16 residues long. V lost 0 bases and J 5 bases, leaving 16 bases between the germline ends. Per germline, CDR1 LNHDA and CDR2 SQIVND (reference sequence). CDR3 sequence reads: CASSIDGGGGMETQYF. The CDR3 bases are TGTGCCAGTAGTATAGATGGAGGGGGAGGGATGGAGACCCAGTACTTC.

The chain has TRBV5-1 and TRBJ2-2, with 9 nucleotides matching TRBD2. V lost 5 bases and J lost 2; bases outside the gene matches: 7. The CDR3 covers 16 residues. Germline V gives CDR1 SGHRS, CDR2 YFSETQ. The CDR3 protein is CASSYSGGTNTGELFF. CDR3 in DNA: TGCGCCAGCAGTTATAGCGGGGGCACAAACACCGGGGAGCTGTTTTTT.

The chain has TRBV11-1 and TRBJ2-2, with a tentative D call TRBD1 (6 bases). V lost 6 bases and J lost 3, with 14 bases in between. The CDR3 consists of 15 residues. CDR1 and CDR2 from the germline V gene are SGHAT and FQDESV (reference sequence). The CDR3 loop reads CASSIDRLYTGELFF. The CDR3 DNA reads as TGTGCCAGCAGTATCGACAGGTTGTACACCGGGGAGCTGTTTTTT.

This clone was observed a single time. This rearrangement joins TRBV6-6 to TRBJ1-6; tentatively, D is TRBD1 (5 bases). The CDR3 runs to 13 residues. V lost 4 bases, J lost 10 bases, and 11 bases lay in between. The germline V gene encodes CDR1 MNHNY and CDR2 SVGAGI (reference sequence). The CDR3 bases are TGTGCCAGCAGTTCAGGGCGGGGATCACCCCTCCACTTT. Its protein product is CASSSGRGSPLHF.

In regard to this clone: Other DNA sequences in the same sample also yield this CDR3. The rearrangement uses TRBV7-3 and TRBJ2-3; perhaps TRBD1 as D (6 bases). This CDR3 has 13 residues. In germline, CDR1 is SGHTA, CDR2 FQGTGA. Trimming took off 1 base at V and 5 bases at J, with 7 bases between the two ends. In nucleotides, the CDR3 is TGTGCCAGCAGCTTAAGAGGGGGAGATACGCAGTATTTT. Translated, it gives CASSLRGGDTQYF.